This record concerns one TCR beta chain sequence. The sample belongs to a study of control samples from healthy donors and cancer patients. V was shortened by 4 bases and J by 5 bases, with 11 bases between the two germline ends. This CDR3 is built from 13 residues. The germline CDR1 and CDR2 sequences are KGHSH and LQKENI. Measured with immunoSEQ multiplex PCR; TCRdb has only the in-frame clones, and not every one. Among 170,000 or so clones listed, roughly 92% were seen once. This chain connects TRBV18 to TRBJ1-1, with D possibly matching TRBD1 (5 bases). Input material: blood. The clonotype was recovered from a woman aged 18 to 35 in good health. The CDR3 coding sequence is TGTGCCAGCTCACTTGGGACCCAGACTGAAGCTTTCTTT. It translates to CASSLGTQTEAFF.